One and the same sample provided the 5 T cell receptor beta chains below, sequenced in a study of cytomegalovirus exposure and HLA in healthy donors. Both 60 Vbeta primers and 13 Jbeta primers went into the PCR. The assay was immunoSEQ multiplex PCR, and TCRdb's table has in-frame clones only and misses some. The data contain about 180,000 clones, under 90% of them singletons. Sequences were obtained from PBMCs. These receptors were collected from a man between 18 and 29 years old in good health and CMV-seronegative.

This clone was seen a handful of times. This specimen includes other DNA sequences encoding the same CDR3. This chain connects TRBV13 to TRBJ2-3; 8 bases match TRBD2. The CDR3 length is 16 residues. V gave up 1 base and J gave up 1 base; unmatched junction bases: 4. Germline lookup yields CDR1 PRHDT and CDR2 FYEKMQ (reference sequence). CDR3 protein: CASSLAGGPGTDTQYF. DNA of the CDR3: TGTGCCAGCAGCTTAGCGGGAGGGCCTGGCACAGATACGCAGTATTTT.

V is TRBV4-1 and J is TRBJ2-2; unclear D gene. V was pared by 9 bases and J by 0 bases, with 11 bases between. This CDR3 comprises 14 residues. Germline loops: CDR1 MGHRA, CDR2 YSYEKL. The CDR3 DNA reads as TGCGCCAGTACCGGAGTGACGAACACCGGGGAGCTGTTTTTT. Its protein is CASTGVTNTGELFF.

The chain employs TRBV11-2 and TRBJ1-2; TRBD1 might be the D (5 bases). V was cut by 7 bases and J by 6 bases, with 24 bases left in between. This CDR3 has 16 residues. Germline V CDR1 and CDR2: SGHAT, FQNNGV. In DNA form, the CDR3 reads TGTGCCAGCACCCTGACCAGCGGGGGAGGCCGTCATGGCTACACCTTC. As protein: CASTLTSGGGRHGYTF.

This chain uses TRBV7-9 with TRBJ2-2; possibly TRBD1 for D (6 bases). The CDR3 covers 13 residues. Germline assignment: CDR1 SEHNR and CDR2 FQNEAQ (reference sequence). With 11 bases removed from V and 0 bases from J, the gap between germline ends came to 10 bases. CDR3 protein: CAGGQTNTGELFF. The CDR3 nucleotides read TGTGCCGGAGGACAGACGAACACCGGGGAGCTGTTTTTT.

This chain joins TRBV6-6 and TRBJ1-2; a possible D gene is TRBD1 (5 bases). The length of the CDR3 is 15 residues. Germline values: CDR1 MNHNY, CDR2 SVGAGI (reference sequence). Deletions cut 3 bases from V and 5 bases from J, with 16 bases between. CDR3 nucleotides: TGTGCCAGCAGTTATGCTAAAGGGGAAACTTATGGCTACACCTTC. It yields the protein CASSYAKGETYGYTF.